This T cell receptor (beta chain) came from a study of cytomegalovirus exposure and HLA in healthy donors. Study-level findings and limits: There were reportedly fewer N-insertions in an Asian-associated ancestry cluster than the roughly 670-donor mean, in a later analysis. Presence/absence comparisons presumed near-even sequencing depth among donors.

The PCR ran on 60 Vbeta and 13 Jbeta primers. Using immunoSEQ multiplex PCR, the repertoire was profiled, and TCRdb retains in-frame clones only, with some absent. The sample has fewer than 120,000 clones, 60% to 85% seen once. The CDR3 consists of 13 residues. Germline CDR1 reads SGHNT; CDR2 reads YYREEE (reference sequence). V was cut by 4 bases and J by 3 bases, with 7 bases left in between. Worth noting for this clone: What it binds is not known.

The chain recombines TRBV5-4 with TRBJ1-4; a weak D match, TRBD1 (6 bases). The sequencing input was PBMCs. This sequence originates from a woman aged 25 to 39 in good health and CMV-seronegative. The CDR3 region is CASSGGANEKLFF. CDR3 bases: TGTGCCAGCAGCGGGGGCGCTAATGAAAAACTGTTTTTT.